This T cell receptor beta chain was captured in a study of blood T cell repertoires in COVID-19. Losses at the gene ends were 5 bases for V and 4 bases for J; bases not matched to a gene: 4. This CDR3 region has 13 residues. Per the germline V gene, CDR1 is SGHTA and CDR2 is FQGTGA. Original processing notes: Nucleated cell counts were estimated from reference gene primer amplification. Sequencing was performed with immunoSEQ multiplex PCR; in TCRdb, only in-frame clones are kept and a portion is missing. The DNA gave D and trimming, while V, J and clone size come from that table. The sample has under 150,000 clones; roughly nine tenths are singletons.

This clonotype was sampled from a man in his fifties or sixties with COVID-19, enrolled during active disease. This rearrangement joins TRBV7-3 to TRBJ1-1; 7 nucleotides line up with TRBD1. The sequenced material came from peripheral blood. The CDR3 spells CASSVDRTTEAFF. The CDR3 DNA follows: TGTGCCAGCAGCGTGGACAGGACCACTGAAGCTTTCTTT.